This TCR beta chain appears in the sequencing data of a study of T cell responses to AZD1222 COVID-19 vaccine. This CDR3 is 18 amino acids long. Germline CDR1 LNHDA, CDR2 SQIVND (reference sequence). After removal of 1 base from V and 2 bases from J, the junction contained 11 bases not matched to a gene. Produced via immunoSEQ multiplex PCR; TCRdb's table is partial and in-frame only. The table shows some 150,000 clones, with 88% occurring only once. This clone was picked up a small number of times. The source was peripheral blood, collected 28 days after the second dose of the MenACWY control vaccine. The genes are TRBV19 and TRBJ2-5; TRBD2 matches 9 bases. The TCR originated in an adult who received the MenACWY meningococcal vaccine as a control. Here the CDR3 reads CASSIALAGNMQQETQYF. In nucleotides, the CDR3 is TGTGCCAGTAGTATAGCCCTAGCGGGGAACATGCAACAAGAGACCCAGTACTTC.